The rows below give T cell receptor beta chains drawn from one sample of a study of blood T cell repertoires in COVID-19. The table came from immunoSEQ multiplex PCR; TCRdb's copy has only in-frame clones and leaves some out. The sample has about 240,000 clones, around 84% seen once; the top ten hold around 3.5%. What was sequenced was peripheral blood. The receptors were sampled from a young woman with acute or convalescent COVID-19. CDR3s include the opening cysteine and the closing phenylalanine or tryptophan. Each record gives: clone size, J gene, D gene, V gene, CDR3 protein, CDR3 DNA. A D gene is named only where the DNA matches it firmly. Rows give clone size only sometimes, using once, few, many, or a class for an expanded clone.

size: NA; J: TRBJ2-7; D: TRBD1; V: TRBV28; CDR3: CASSFSGGPYEQYF; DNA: TGTGCCAGCAGTTTTTCAGGGGGCCCTTACGAGCAGTACTTC
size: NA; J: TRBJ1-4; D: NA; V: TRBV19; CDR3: CASSRRTETKNEKLFF; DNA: TGTGCCAGTAGTCGACGGACAGAAACCAAAAATGAAAAACTGTTTTTT
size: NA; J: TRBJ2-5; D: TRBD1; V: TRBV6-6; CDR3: CASSYWGQGGFETQYF; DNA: TGTGCCAGCAGTTATTGGGGACAGGGGGGTTTTGAGACCCAGTACTTC
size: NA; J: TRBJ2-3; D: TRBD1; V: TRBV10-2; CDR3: CASSTRQGWADTQYF; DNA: TGCGCCAGCAGCACCCGACAGGGATGGGCAGATACGCAGTATTTT
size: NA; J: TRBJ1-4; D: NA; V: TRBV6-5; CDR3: CAAGSQSTNEKLFF; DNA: TGTGCGGCGGGGTCCCAATCAACTAATGAAAAACTGTTTTTT
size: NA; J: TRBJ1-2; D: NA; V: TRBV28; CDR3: CASTGRPLNANYGYTF; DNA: TGTGCCAGCACCGGCAGGCCTTTAAATGCTAACTATGGCTACACCTTC
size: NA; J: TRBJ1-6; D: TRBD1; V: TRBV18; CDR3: CASSTGGDNSPLHF; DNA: TGTGCCAGCTCCACAGGGGGCGATAATTCACCCCTCCACTTT
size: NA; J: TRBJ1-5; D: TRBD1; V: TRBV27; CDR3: CASKFEGASNQPQHF; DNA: TGTGCCAGCAAATTCGAGGGGGCTTCCAATCAGCCCCAGCATTTT
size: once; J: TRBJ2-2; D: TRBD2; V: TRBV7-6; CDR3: CASSISGPTGELFF; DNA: TGTGCCAGCAGCATTAGCGGGCCCACCGGGGAGCTGTTTTTT
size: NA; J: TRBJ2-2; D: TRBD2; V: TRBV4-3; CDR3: CASSQGTSFRSNTGELFF; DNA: TGCGCCAGCAGCCAAGGGACTAGCTTCAGGTCCAACACCGGGGAGCTGTTTTTT
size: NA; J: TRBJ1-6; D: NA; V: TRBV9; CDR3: CASSVEWRSSYNSPLHF; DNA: TGTGCCAGCAGCGTCGAGTGGAGAAGCTCCTATAATTCACCCCTCCACTTT
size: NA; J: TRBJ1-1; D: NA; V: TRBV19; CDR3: CASSVNTEAFF; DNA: TGTGCCAGTAGCGTGAACACTGAAGCTTTCTTT
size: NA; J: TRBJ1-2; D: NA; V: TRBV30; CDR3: CAWSVTWQDYGYTF; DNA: TGTGCCTGGAGTGTAACGTGGCAGGACTATGGCTACACCTTC
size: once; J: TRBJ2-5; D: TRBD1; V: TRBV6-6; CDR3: CASRNGQGAKTQYF; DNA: TGTGCCAGCAGAAATGGACAGGGGGCGAAGACCCAGTACTTC
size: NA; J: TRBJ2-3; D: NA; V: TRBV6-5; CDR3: CASSSSGTPNTDTQYF; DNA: TGTGCCAGCAGTTCCTCCGGGACTCCGAACACAGATACGCAGTATTTT
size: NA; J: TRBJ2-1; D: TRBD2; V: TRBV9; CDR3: CASSARLAGRNEQFF; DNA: TGTGCCAGCAGCGCCAGACTAGCGGGAAGGAATGAGCAGTTCTTC
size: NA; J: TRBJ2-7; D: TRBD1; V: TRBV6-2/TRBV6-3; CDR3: CASSPTGVPPYEQYF; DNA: TGTGCCAGCAGTCCGACAGGGGTCCCCCCCTACGAGCAGTACTTC
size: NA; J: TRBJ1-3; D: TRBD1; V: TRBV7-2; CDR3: CASSPQTGAGNTIYF; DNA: TGTGCCAGCAGCCCCCAGACAGGGGCTGGAAACACCATATATTTT
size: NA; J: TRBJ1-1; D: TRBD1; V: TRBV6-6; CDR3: CASRDREAFF; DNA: TGTGCCAGCAGGGACAGGGAAGCTTTCTTT
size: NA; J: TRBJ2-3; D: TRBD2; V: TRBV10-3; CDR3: CAISARTSGRYGTDTQYF; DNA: TGTGCCATCAGTGCCCGGACTAGCGGGAGGTATGGCACAGATACGCAGTATTTT
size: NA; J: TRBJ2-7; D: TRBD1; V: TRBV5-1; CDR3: CASSRGQGNYEQYF; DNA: TGCGCCAGCAGCAGAGGACAGGGGAACTACGAGCAGTACTTC
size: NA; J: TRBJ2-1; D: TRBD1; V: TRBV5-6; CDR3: CASIRQGPDNEQFF; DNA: TGTGCCAGCATACGACAGGGGCCGGACAATGAGCAGTTCTTC
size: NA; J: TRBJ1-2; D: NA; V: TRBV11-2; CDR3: CASSPVRGRGNYGYTF; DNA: TGTGCCAGCAGCCCAGTCCGGGGTCGCGGGAACTATGGCTACACCTTC
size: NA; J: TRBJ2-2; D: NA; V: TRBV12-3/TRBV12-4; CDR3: CASSFTAGELFF; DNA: TGTGCCAGCAGCTTTACAGCCGGGGAGCTGTTTTTT
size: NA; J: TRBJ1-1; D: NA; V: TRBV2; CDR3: CASRAQGNTEAFF; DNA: TGTGCCAGCAGGGCACAGGGGAACACTGAAGCTTTCTTT
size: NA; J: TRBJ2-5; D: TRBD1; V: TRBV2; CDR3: CASSGTRGETQYF; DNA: TGTGCCAGCAGTGGAACCAGGGGGGAGACCCAGTACTTC
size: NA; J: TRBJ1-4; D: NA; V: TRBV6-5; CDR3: CASITSTNEKLFF; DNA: TGTGCCAGCATTACATCAACTAATGAAAAACTGTTTTTT
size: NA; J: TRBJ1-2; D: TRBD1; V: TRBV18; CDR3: CASSPLGQGRGYTF; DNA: TGTGCCAGCTCACCACTCGGACAGGGAAGAGGCTACACCTTC
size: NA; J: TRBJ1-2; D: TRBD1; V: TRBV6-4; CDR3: CASSRGQGYGYTF; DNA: TGTGCCAGCAGCCGGGGACAGGGCTATGGCTACACCTTC
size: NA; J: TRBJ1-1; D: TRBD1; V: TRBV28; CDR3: CASSLPGQGFNTEAFF; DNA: TGTGCCAGCAGTTTGCCCGGACAGGGGTTTAACACTGAAGCTTTCTTT
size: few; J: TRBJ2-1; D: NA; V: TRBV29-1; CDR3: CSVDPEPLASIYNEQFF; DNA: TGCAGCGTTGACCCTGAACCTCTAGCGTCAATATACAATGAGCAGTTCTTC
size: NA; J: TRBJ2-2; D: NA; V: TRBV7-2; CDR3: CASSLAYNTGELFF; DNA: TGTGCCAGCAGCTTAGCGTATAACACCGGGGAGCTGTTTTTT
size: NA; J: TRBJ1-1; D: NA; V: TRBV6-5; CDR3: CASRGRSTEAFF; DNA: TGTGCCAGCAGGGGGCGAAGTACTGAAGCTTTCTTT
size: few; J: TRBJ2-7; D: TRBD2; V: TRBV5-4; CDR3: CASSLLAGGASYEQYF; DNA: TGTGCCAGCAGCTTACTAGCGGGAGGCGCCTCCTACGAGCAGTACTTC
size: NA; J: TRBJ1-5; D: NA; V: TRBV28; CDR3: CASSPPGHLLNQPQHF; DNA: TGTGCCAGCAGTCCGCCGGGACACTTGCTAAATCAGCCCCAGCATTTT
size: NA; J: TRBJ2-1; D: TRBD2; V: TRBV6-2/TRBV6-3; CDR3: CASTPTSGPYNEQFF; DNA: TGTGCCAGCACCCCAACTAGCGGCCCCTACAATGAGCAGTTCTTC
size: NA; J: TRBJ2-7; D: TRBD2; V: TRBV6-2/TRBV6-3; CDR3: CASSYDSGALLRGQYF; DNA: TGTGCCAGCAGTTATGATAGCGGGGCCCTCCTACGAGGGCAGTACTTC
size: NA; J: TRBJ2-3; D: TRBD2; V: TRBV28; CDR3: CASRTSGGETDTQYF; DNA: TGTGCCAGCAGAACTAGCGGGGGAGAGACAGATACGCAGTATTTT
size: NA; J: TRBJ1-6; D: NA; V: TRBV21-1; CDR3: CASSKNRGGSNLPHNSPLHF; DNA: TGTGCCAGCAGCAAAAATCGTGGGGGGAGTAACCTACCTCATAATTCACCCCTCCACTTT
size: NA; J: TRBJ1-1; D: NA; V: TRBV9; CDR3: CASSVDPGKNTEAFF; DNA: TGTGCCAGCAGCGTAGACCCAGGGAAGAACACTGAAGCTTTCTTT
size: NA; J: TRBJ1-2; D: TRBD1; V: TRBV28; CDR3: CASSMTGKANYGYTF; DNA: TGTGCCAGCAGTATGACAGGGAAGGCTAACTATGGCTACACCTTC
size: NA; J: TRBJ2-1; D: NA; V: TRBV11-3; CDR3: CASSLDLVNEQFF; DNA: TGTGCCAGCAGCTTAGATCTTGTCAATGAGCAGTTCTTC
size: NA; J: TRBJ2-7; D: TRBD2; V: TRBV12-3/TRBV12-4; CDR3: CASSFREAYEQYF; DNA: TGTGCCAGCAGTTTCCGGGAGGCCTACGAGCAGTACTTC
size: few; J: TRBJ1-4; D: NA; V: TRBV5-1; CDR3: CASSSRGNEKLFF; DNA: TGCGCCAGCAGCTCTCGAGGGAATGAAAAACTGTTTTTT
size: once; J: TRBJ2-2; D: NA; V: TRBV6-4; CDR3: CASSDRANTGELFF; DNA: TGTGCCAGCAGTGACCGAGCTAACACCGGGGAGCTGTTTTTT
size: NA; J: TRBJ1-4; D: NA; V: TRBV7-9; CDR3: CASSNSGGANEKLFF; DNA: TGTGCCAGCAGCAATAGCGGGGGAGCTAATGAAAAACTGTTTTTT
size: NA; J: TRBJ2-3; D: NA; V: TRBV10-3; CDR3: CAISELTDTQYF; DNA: TGTGCCATCAGTGAGCTCACAGATACGCAGTATTTT
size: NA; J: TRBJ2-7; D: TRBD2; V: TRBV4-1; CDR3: CASSQGLAGGWEQYF; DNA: TGCGCCAGCAGCCAAGGGCTAGCGGGAGGTTGGGAGCAGTACTTC